This paragraph covers one TCR beta chain sequence. These data are taken from a study of blood T cell repertoires in COVID-19. Overall study context: Both acute and convalescent COVID-19 samples were obtained from the United States, Italy and Spain. The analysed material was cDNA or gDNA that came from T cells, B-cell-depleted T cells, or PBMCs.

Authors' data handling: Counts of nucleated cells, estimated from reference gene primer amplification, were obtained. Here immunoSEQ multiplex PCR was the method, and the copy in TCRdb shows in-frame clones only, minus some. Clone size and the V and J calls come from that table; the DNA yielded D and trimming. The sample consists of tens of thousands of clones, 70% to 90% of them appearing once. Trimming pared 8 bases from V and 7 bases from J, leaving 18 bases between. The CDR3 has 14 amino acids. The germline gives CDR1 ENHRY, CDR2 SYGVKD. The receptor's source is a woman between 55 and 75 years old with acute or convalescent COVID-19. The material sequenced was peripheral blood. V is TRBV10-3 and J is TRBJ2-1; a possible D gene is TRBD1 (5 bases). In nucleotides, the CDR3 is TGTGCCATCGCCAGTCAGGGTTTGAAGAATGAGCAGTTCTTC. This encodes CAIASQGLKNEQFF.